This T cell receptor (beta chain) was recorded in a study of blood T cell repertoires in COVID-19. Original handling: Amplifying reference gene primers gave estimates of nucleated cell counts. Some clones are missing from TCRdb's copy, which holds only in-frame ones; the method was immunoSEQ multiplex PCR. The D gene and trimming were derived from the DNA, and the V and J assignments and clone size from that table. The table records 300,000 to 400,000 clones, 87% of them present only once. Seattle's enrolled individuals joined amid active infection and were then monitored longitudinally. Germline lookup yields CDR1 MNHEY and CDR2 SVGEGT. CDR3 size: 12 residues. Trimming took off 0 bases at V and 8 bases at J, with 4 bases between the two ends.

The origin of this receptor is a woman in her 50s with COVID-19, enrolled during active disease. The sample was peripheral blood. The chain recombines TRBV6-2 or TRBV6-3 with TRBJ1-4; no clear D. The CDR3 protein is CASSYSREKLFF. The CDR3 DNA sequence: TGTGCCAGCAGTTACTCCCGGGAAAAACTGTTTTTT.